This T cell receptor (beta chain) was identified during a study of T cells in localized non-small cell lung cancer. Overall study results and limits: Heterogeneity is still possible, as just one tumor region was sequenced. There was higher T cell clonality in uninvolved adjacent lung than in tumor, and it was highest there. The study linked higher blood T cell density to longer overall survival. The appearance of a median approximately 57 of the top 100 tumor clones was seen in adjacent lung.

The CDR3 is 15 residues long. Germline V gene lookup returns CDR1 SGDLS and CDR2 YYNGEE. Trimming pared 0 bases from V and 5 bases from J, leaving 14 bases between. Clones were read by immunoSEQ multiplex PCR, and TCRdb kept only the in-frame ones, dropping some. The table has some 31,000 clones, about nine tenths seen once; the top ten hold 4% to 4.5%. Note on this clone: Its specificity is unknown.

The TCR originated in a woman aged 35-75 years with stage I lung adenocarcinoma. The specimen was peripheral blood, collected before any cancer treatment. The chain has TRBV9 and TRBJ2-5; TRBD2 is a possible D gene (7 bases). CDR3 sequence: CASSVAGGLAETQYF. The DNA of the CDR3 is TGTGCCAGCAGCGTAGCCGGGGGGCTTGCGGAGACCCAGTACTTC.